This TCR beta chain was profiled in a study of cytomegalovirus exposure and HLA in healthy donors. Looking at the study overall: About 85 million unique TCR sequences came from HLA-typed donors in an early release.

Points on this clone: The antigen remains undetermined.

Primers for the PCR totalled 60 Vbeta and 13 Jbeta. TCRdb's table, derived via immunoSEQ multiplex PCR, lists solely in-frame clones and lacks some. The profile shows 100,000 to 150,000 clones, roughly 9% of them singletons. The CDR3 is 14 amino acids. Germline CDR1 reads LNHDA; CDR2 reads SQIVND (reference sequence). V lost 3 bases, J lost 2 bases, and 10 bases lay in between. Study-level results: It was confirmed in vitro that a few of the CMV-associated chains were specific for CMV antigens.

The J gene is TRBJ1-2, the V gene TRBV19; TRBD1 might be the D (5 bases). The specimen sequenced was PBMCs. The TCR sequence derives from a woman in her forties in good health and CMV-seropositive. The CDR3: CASSMARANYGYTF. Written as DNA, the CDR3 is TGTGCCAGTAGTATGGCCAGGGCGAACTATGGCTACACCTTC.